This T cell receptor (beta chain) is drawn from a study of blood T cell repertoires in COVID-19. About the study: COVID-19 samples, acute and convalescent, were from the United States, Italy and Spain. T cells, B-cell-depleted T cells, or PBMCs provided the cDNA or gDNA that served as material.

In the study's own analysis: Reference gene primer amplification yielded estimated nucleated cell counts. Profiling relied on immunoSEQ multiplex PCR, and the TCRdb table lists in-frame clones only, not all of them. V, J and clone size were drawn from that table, and D and trimming were deduced from the DNA. The sample has some 180,000 clones, 88% seen once; the top ten hold roughly 6%. The CDR3 has 14 residues. V was clipped by 0 bases and J by 4 bases, with 8 bases between them. CDR1 and CDR2 (germline): SGHRS, YFSETQ. This clone was detected only once. This TCR came from a man aged 35 to 55 with active or convalescent COVID-19. The sequenced material came from peripheral blood. The chain employs TRBV5-1 and TRBJ2-1; D gene unclear. The CDR3 loop reads CASSLAGSYNEQFF. For the CDR3, the DNA is TGCGCCAGCAGCTTGGCCGGGTCGTACAATGAGCAGTTCTTC.